These T cell receptor beta chains were read from a single sample in a study of OX40 agonist ivuxolimab in advanced cancers. Sequencing was performed with immunoSEQ multiplex PCR; in TCRdb, only in-frame clones are kept and a portion is missing. The sample holds about 69,000 clones, about 85% seen once. The source material was CD4+ or CD8+ T cells sorted from blood, sampled in a trial of the OX40 agonist ivuxolimab. All receptors come from an adult with an advanced solid tumor such as melanoma, head and neck, liver or kidney cancer. CDR3s include the opening cysteine and the closing phenylalanine or tryptophan. D genes are given only for firm matches. Some rows have no size entry. The others give once, few or many, or a class for an expanded clone.

v_gene: TRBV9; len: 14; j_gene: TRBJ2-3; d_gene: NA; abundance: NA; CDR3aa: CASSVGQRTDTQYF; CDR3nt: TGTGCCAGCAGCGTAGGTCAACGCACAGATACGCAGTATTTT
v_gene: TRBV30; len: 13; j_gene: TRBJ1-4; d_gene: NA; abundance: NA; CDR3aa: CAWSVRDPGGLFF; CDR3nt: TGTGCCTGGAGTGTTAGGGACCCGGGAGGACTGTTTTTT
v_gene: TRBV7-9; len: 13; j_gene: TRBJ1-2; d_gene: NA; abundance: NA; CDR3aa: CASSPGPGWGYTF; CDR3nt: TGTGCCAGCAGCCCCGGGCCCGGCTGGGGCTACACCTTC
v_gene: TRBV19; len: 14; j_gene: TRBJ1-1; d_gene: NA; abundance: once; CDR3aa: CASSAWTVNTEAFF; CDR3nt: TGTGCCAGTAGTGCCTGGACAGTGAACACTGAAGCTTTCTTT
v_gene: TRBV7-2; len: 16; j_gene: TRBJ1-1; d_gene: TRBD1; abundance: NA; CDR3aa: CASSLKARGMNTEAFF; CDR3nt: TGTGCCAGCAGCTTAAAGGCCAGGGGGATGAACACTGAAGCTTTCTTT
v_gene: TRBV19; len: 14; j_gene: TRBJ1-1; d_gene: NA; abundance: NA; CDR3aa: CASKKTTSGTEAFF; CDR3nt: TGTGCCAGTAAGAAAACCACTTCTGGCACTGAAGCTTTCTTT
v_gene: TRBV7-2; len: 15; j_gene: TRBJ2-5; d_gene: TRBD2; abundance: NA; CDR3aa: CASSFQAGGRGTQYF; CDR3nt: TGTGCCAGCAGCTTTCAAGCGGGGGGCCGTGGGACCCAGTACTTC
v_gene: TRBV7-2; len: 16; j_gene: TRBJ2-7; d_gene: TRBD2; abundance: NA; CDR3aa: CASSLGGGTRAYEQYF; CDR3nt: TGTGCCAGCAGCTTAGGGGGGGGGACCCGTGCCTACGAGCAGTACTTC
v_gene: TRBV27; len: 15; j_gene: TRBJ2-5; d_gene: NA; abundance: NA; CDR3aa: CASSLRTPVGGPQYF; CDR3nt: TGTGCCAGCAGTTTGCGGACACCCGTTGGGGGGCCCCAGTACTTC
v_gene: TRBV7-8; len: 17; j_gene: TRBJ1-3; d_gene: TRBD1; abundance: NA; CDR3aa: CASSSANRGFAGNTIYF; CDR3nt: TGTGCCAGCAGTTCAGCGAACAGGGGATTCGCTGGAAACACCATATATTTT
v_gene: TRBV4-2; len: 15; j_gene: TRBJ2-1; d_gene: TRBD1; abundance: NA; CDR3aa: CASSQGGQGVNEQFF; CDR3nt: TGTGCCAGCAGCCAAGGAGGACAGGGGGTCAATGAGCAGTTCTTC
v_gene: TRBV9; len: 16; j_gene: TRBJ1-2; d_gene: TRBD1; abundance: NA; CDR3aa: CASSAAMGQTNYGYTF; CDR3nt: TGTGCCAGCAGCGCCGCTATGGGACAGACTAACTATGGCTACACCTTC
v_gene: TRBV4-2; len: 16; j_gene: TRBJ2-7; d_gene: TRBD2; abundance: NA; CDR3aa: CASSRGLAGVFDEQYF; CDR3nt: TGTGCCAGCAGCCGGGGGCTAGCGGGAGTTTTCGACGAGCAGTACTTC